The 5 T cell receptor beta chains below were found in one sample sequenced in a study of T-cell reconstitution after alpha-beta-depleted transplantation in children. As it was prepared, the TCRbeta library received unique molecular identifiers. MiXCR, applied by TCRdb to the PCR reads, yields one record per CDR3 protein. This sample carries a few hundred thousand distinct CDR3 sequences, around 8.9% of them seen once, and the ten largest clones take 5% to 6%. Sample: PBMCs from the stem cell graft donor, taken from the stem cell graft. These receptors were obtained from a human donor who donated a stem cell graft to a child with SCID.

This clonotype occurred many times. This CDR3 reads CASSSQRGLPYNEQFF. The CDR3 coding sequence is TGTGCCAGCAGTTCCCAGAGGGGACTCCCATACAATGAGCAGTTCTTC. This chain links TRBV12-3 or TRBV12-4 with TRBJ2-1; D might be TRBD2 (6 bases). V lost 4 bases to trimming and J lost 4 bases, with 17 bases between them. The CDR3 has 16 residues.

This clonotype was seen ten or more times. The chain joins TRBV4-1 to TRBJ2-3, with TRBD2 as a possible D gene (5 bases). The CDR3 contains 16 residues. CDR1 MGHRA and CDR2 YSYEKL come from the germline V gene. Between the trimmed V and J ends, which lost 0 bases and 1 base, there was a span of 11 bases. The CDR3 nucleotides are TGCGCCAGCAGCCAAGACCGTAGGCGGGGCACAGATACGCAGTATTTT. This encodes CASSQDRRRGTDTQYF.

This clonotype was detected many times. The chain couples TRBV7-3 to TRBJ1-1; D is perhaps TRBD1 (5 bases). Germline CDR1 and CDR2: SGHTA and FQGTGA. Trimming left V 8 bases short and J 12 bases short, with 19 bases between. The CDR3 consists of 12 residues. CDR3 coding DNA: TGTGCCAGCGCTCGACCTGGGACGGAACCTTTCTTT. Translating it yields CASARPGTEPFF. Full variable domain (outside the CDR3, taken from reference TRBV7-3 and TRBJ1-1): GAGVSQTPSNKVTEKGKYVELRCDPISGHTALYWYRQSLGQGPEFLIYFQGTGAADDSGLPNDRFFAVRPEGSVSTLKIQRTERGDSAVYLCASARPGTEPFFGQGTRLTVV.

The chain combines TRBV30 with TRBJ2-2, with D possibly TRBD1 on 5 matching bases. CDR3 length: 15 amino acids. Germline V gives CDR1 GTSNPN, CDR2 SVGIG (reference sequence). Deletions cut 1 base from V and 2 bases from J, with 11 bases between. In DNA, the CDR3 is TGTGCCTGGAGTGCGATGACAGCTAACACCGGGGAGCTGTTTTTT. As protein: CAWSAMTANTGELFF.

This clonotype was counted many times. The gene calls are TRBV20-1 and TRBJ1-1; possibly TRBD1 for D (5 bases). Between the trimmed V and J ends, which lost 0 bases and 1 base, there was a span of 18 bases. Germline V gives CDR1 DFQATT, CDR2 SNEGSKA (reference sequence). The CDR3 contains 17 residues. The CDR3 loop is CSARDPSRGDQNTEAFF. The CDR3 DNA reads TGCAGTGCTAGAGACCCCTCGCGGGGGGATCAGAACACTGAAGCTTTCTTT.